The clone carrying this T cell receptor beta chain came up many times. Amplified material comprised TCR beta CDR3 regions derived from RNA transcripts. An initial RT-PCR round employing HTBI primers preceded a second-round multiplex PCR. TCRdb itself ran the multiplex PCR reads through MiXCR, one entry per CDR3 protein. This sample has hundreds of thousands of distinct CDR3 sequences; under 25% occur once, and the top ten carry 43%. This specimen comes from a study of Graves' ophthalmopathy and Graves' hyperthyroidism. In this cohort, patients with other autoimmune diseases, uncontrolled infections, pregnancy or lactation were excluded. CDR1 is MDHEN, CDR2 SYDVKM, per germline. Trimming shortened V by 5 bases and J by 3 bases, and 17 bases separated the two germline ends. The CDR3 contains 15 residues.

The sequence derives from a woman aged 45-65 years with Graves' ophthalmopathy. The specimen was peripheral blood. V gene TRBV28 combines with J gene TRBJ2-7; D assignment may be TRBD1 or TRBD2 (9 bases each). The chain's CDR3 is CASSSGGTGSYEQYF. The CDR3, as DNA: TGTGCCAGCAGTAGCGGGGGGACAGGGAGCTACGAGCAGTACTTC. Drawing the rest from reference TRBV28 and TRBJ2-7, the complete variable domain is DVKVTQSSRYLVKRTGEKVFLECVQDMDHENMFWYRQDPGLGLRLIYFSYDVKMKEKGDIPEGYSVSREKKERFSLILESASTNQTSMYLCASSSGGTGSYEQYFGPGTRLTVT.